The 5 T cell receptor beta chains below were found in one sample sequenced in a study of beta chain features in type 1 diabetes. Expressed TCRB transcripts were sequenced because the isolated RNA had all been reverse transcribed beforehand. Assay: immunoSEQ multiplex PCR; the TCRdb copy retains only in-frame clones and omits some. The table lists under 150,000 clones, around 51% of them singletons. The material sequenced was Tregs from blood. Every receptor here comes from a man between 18 and 35 years old in good health.

The rearrangement uses TRBV7-9 and TRBJ2-1; D is ambiguous. With 1 base removed from V and 5 bases from J, the gap between germline ends came to 3 bases. CDR3 length: 12 amino acids. Germline V gene sequence: CDR1 SEHNR, CDR2 FQNEAQ (reference sequence). CDR3 bases: TGTGCCAGCAGCTTAGTAAACAATGAGCAGTTCTTC. Translation gives CASSLVNNEQFF.

This chain uses TRBV18 with TRBJ2-6; D not certain. The germline V gene has CDR1 KGHSH and CDR2 LQKENI. The CDR3 runs 16 residues. Trimming removed 6 bases at V and 0 bases at J, with 12 bases between. CDR3 protein: CASSLLWLSGANVLTF. The CDR3 DNA follows: TGTGCCAGCTCCCTCCTGTGGCTCTCTGGGGCCAACGTCCTGACTTTC.

The rearrangement joins TRBV7-6 to TRBJ2-1; D is undetermined. The CDR3 is made up of 12 amino acids. The ends were cut back, 0 bases at V and 10 bases at J, with 7 bases in the middle. CDR1 is SGHVS and CDR2 is FNYEAQ in the germline V gene. The CDR3 DNA reads as TGTGCCAGCAGCTTAGCGTTACGGGAGCAGTTCTTC. Protein sequence: CASSLALREQFF.

J is TRBJ2-7 and V is TRBV5-4; 11 bases map to TRBD1. CDR3 length: 19 amino acids. The germline V gene encodes CDR1 SGHNT and CDR2 YYREEE (reference sequence). Trimming cost V 4 bases and J 4 bases; bases outside gene matches: 19. For the CDR3, the DNA is TGTGCCAGCAGCCGCGGTGAAACTCGCTGGACAGGGGGCTGGTACGAGCAGTACTTC. Its protein product is CASSRGETRWTGGWYEQYF.

This clone was counted only a few times. V is TRBV18 and J is TRBJ1-1; the match to TRBD1 covers 8 bases. CDR3 length: 14 amino acids. Germline CDR1 reads KGHSH; CDR2 reads LQKENI. V gave up 3 bases and J gave up 5 bases; unmatched junction bases: 5. The CDR3 sequence: CASSPRTGRTEAFF. DNA for the CDR3: TGTGCCAGCTCACCCCGGACAGGGAGGACTGAAGCTTTCTTT.